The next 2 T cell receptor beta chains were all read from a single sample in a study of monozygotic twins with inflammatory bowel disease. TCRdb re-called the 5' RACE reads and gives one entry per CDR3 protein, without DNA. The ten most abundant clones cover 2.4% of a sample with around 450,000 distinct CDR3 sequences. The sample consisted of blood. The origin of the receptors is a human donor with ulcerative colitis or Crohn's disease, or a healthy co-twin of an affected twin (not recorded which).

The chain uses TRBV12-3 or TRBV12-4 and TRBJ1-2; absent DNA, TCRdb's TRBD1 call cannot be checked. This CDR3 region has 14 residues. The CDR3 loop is CASSFDRAGYGYTF.

This CDR3 is CASSAGTGGTGANVLTF. The chain carries TRBV18 and TRBJ2-6; with no DNA, the TCRdb D assignment of TRBD1 cannot be verified. This CDR3 region has 17 residues. Germline lookup yields CDR1 KGHSH and CDR2 LQKENI.